A single sample gave rise to the 13 T cell receptor beta chains below, sequenced in a study of blood T cell repertoires in COVID-19. TCRdb's table, derived via immunoSEQ multiplex PCR, lists solely in-frame clones and lacks some. The sample has more than 200,000 clones, approximately 86% seen once. The sample was peripheral blood. These receptors came from a man younger than 45 with active or convalescent COVID-19.

This chain joins TRBV2 and TRBJ2-7; D might be TRBD2 (7 bases). The CDR3 contains 13 residues. The V gene's germline CDR1 is SNHLY and CDR2 FYNNEI. The V end lost 3 bases, the J end lost 3 bases, and 9 bases lay between the germline ends. CDR3 region: CASSEGGRYEQYF. CDR3 in DNA: TGTGCCAGCAGTGAGGGGGGGCGCTACGAGCAGTACTTC.

V is TRBV7-2 and J is TRBJ2-7; D is unresolved. Trimming cost V 5 bases and J 3 bases, with 8 bases left between them. The CDR3 covers 12 residues. CDR1 and CDR2 from the germline V gene are SGHTA and FQGNSA. CDR3 loop: CASSASIYEQYF. For the CDR3, the DNA is TGTGCCAGCAGCGCGTCGATCTACGAGCAGTACTTC. The entire variable domain, with the rest obtained from reference TRBV7-2 and TRBJ2-7, is as follows: GAGVSQSPSNKVTEKGKDVELRCDPISGHTALYWYRQSLGQGLEFLIYFQGNSAPDKSGLPSDRFSAERTGGSVSTLTIQRTQQEDSAVYLCASSASIYEQYFGPGTRLTVT.

Regarding this clone: This sample also contains other DNA sequences that code for the same CDR3. The genes are TRBV27 and TRBJ2-1, with 8 bases matching TRBD2. From germline, CDR1 is MNHEY and CDR2 SMNVEV (reference sequence). V lost 5 bases and J lost 4; bases outside the gene matches: 4. The CDR3 is 14 residues long. The CDR3, as DNA: TGTGCCAGCAGTCTAGCGGGTGGGTACAATGAGCAGTTCTTC. Translation gives CASSLAGGYNEQFF.

V and J are TRBV29-1 and TRBJ2-7; 10 positions agree with TRBD2. V was pared by 4 bases and J by 5 bases, with 5 bases of the junction left unmatched. The germline CDR1 and CDR2 sequences are SQVTM and ANQGSEA. The CDR3 runs to 13 residues. The CDR3, as DNA: TGCAGCGTTGGGACTAGCGGTTTCAACGAGCAGTACTTC. Protein: CSVGTSGFNEQYF.

The rearrangement uses TRBV7-7 and TRBJ1-1, with 12 nucleotides matching TRBD1. Germline V gives CDR1 SSHAT, CDR2 FNYEAQ (reference sequence). Trimming removed 9 bases from V and 4 bases from J; junction bases left unmatched: 12. The CDR3 extends over 16 amino acids. The CDR3 DNA reads as TGTGCCAGGAGCCCGCGGGACAGGGGGCTAGGCACTGAAGCTTTCTTT. This gives the protein CARSPRDRGLGTEAFF.

This chain connects TRBV7-9 to TRBJ1-4; tentative D call: TRBD1 (5 bases). This CDR3 comprises 14 residues. Trimming took 5 bases from V and 2 from J, leaving 9 bases between them. Germline-derived CDR1 and CDR2 are SEHNR and FQNEAQ (reference sequence). The CDR3 nucleotides read TGTGCCAGCAGCGCGACAGCTACTAATGAAAAACTGTTTTTT. This translates into CASSATATNEKLFF.

This clone was detected a few times. V and J are TRBV7-8 and TRBJ2-7, with 11 bases aligning to TRBD2. The germline CDR1 and CDR2 sequences are SGHVS and FQNEAQ. The CDR3 is 16 residues long. V was pared by 0 bases and J by 1 base, with 2 bases of the junction left unmatched. CDR3 region: CASSLAGTSGSYEQYF. CDR3 DNA sequence: TGTGCCAGCAGCTTAGCCGGGACTAGCGGTTCCTACGAGCAGTACTTC.

This chain uses TRBV4-2 with TRBJ2-2; D is undetermined. Germline CDR1 LGHNA, CDR2 YNFKEQ. Trimming cost V 1 base and J 2 bases, with 17 bases left between them. This CDR3 has 18 residues. This CDR3 is CASSQVKVGLENTGELFF. Written as DNA, the CDR3 is TGTGCCAGCAGCCAAGTTAAGGTGGGCCTCGAAAACACCGGGGAGCTGTTTTTT.

The rearrangement uses TRBV10-1 and TRBJ1-2; no definite D call. The CDR3 spans 15 residues. V was cut by 5 bases and J by 7 bases, with 20 bases left in between. From germline, CDR1 is WNHNN and CDR2 SYGVQD (reference sequence). CDR3 sequence (DNA): TGCGCCAGCAGTTCAATATACAACCGGGAGGCTGGCTACACCTTC. This codes for CASSSIYNREAGYTF.

The gene calls are TRBV29-1 and TRBJ1-4; D may be TRBD1 (5 bases). Looked up from germline, CDR1 is SQVTM and CDR2 is ANQGSEA. The CDR3 spans 15 residues. V lost 2 bases and J 10 bases, leaving 20 bases between the germline ends. This CDR3 reads CSVELEGREVGKLFF. CDR3 DNA: TGCAGCGTTGAATTGGAGGGCAGGGAAGTGGGAAAACTGTTTTTT.

The chain couples TRBV25-1 to TRBJ1-2, with 12 bases aligning to TRBD1. The V segment lost 5 bases and the J segment 5 bases; nucleotides outside the gene matches: 12. The CDR3 spans 17 residues. The germline V gene encodes CDR1 MGHDK and CDR2 SYGVNS. CDR3 sequence reads: CASSSSGTGGARYGYTF. The CDR3 DNA follows: TGTGCCAGCAGTAGCTCCGGGACAGGGGGCGCGAGGTATGGCTACACCTTC.

The rearrangement uses TRBV15 and TRBJ1-4; D is perhaps TRBD1 (6 bases). This CDR3 comprises 19 residues. Deletions cut 0 bases from V and 5 bases from J, with 22 bases between. The germline CDR1 and CDR2 sequences are LNHNV and YYDKDF (reference sequence). The CDR3 spells CATSRDVAGAMGVNEKLFF. In nucleotides, the CDR3 is TGTGCCACCAGCAGAGATGTGGCAGGGGCTATGGGGGTCAATGAAAAACTGTTTTTT.

The chain is built from TRBV7-9 and TRBJ2-3, with D unresolved. The V end was cut by 1 base, the J end by 2 bases, with 7 bases between. CDR1 SEHNR and CDR2 FQNEAQ come from the germline V gene (reference sequence). CDR3 length: 14 amino acids. The CDR3 DNA reads as TGTGCCAGCAGCTTAGTTCCAGACACAGATACGCAGTATTTT. Its protein is CASSLVPDTDTQYF.